One and the same sample provided the 20 T cell receptor beta chains below, sequenced in a study of T-cell reconstitution after alpha-beta-depleted transplantation in children. As it was prepared, the TCRbeta library received unique molecular identifiers. Via MiXCR, TCRdb re-called the PCR reads, giving one row per CDR3 protein. The sample records approximately 130,000 distinct CDR3 sequences, about 9.5% being singletons. The sample consisted of PBMCs, mostly from graft donor cells, taken 180 days after TCRalphabeta/CD19-depleted stem cell transplant. These receptors all come from a girl less than two years old who had a stem cell transplant for combined immunodeficiency, so the T cells may come from the graft donor.

CDR3 bases: TGTGCCATCAGCCATGAGGACTCCACAGATACGCAGTATTTT. Protein: CAISHEDSTDTQYF. J is TRBJ2-3 and V is TRBV10-3; the D gene is possibly TRBD2 (5 bases). Germline CDR1 and CDR2: ENHRY and SYGVKD. The ends were cut back, 6 bases at V and 2 bases at J, with 12 bases in the middle. This CDR3 region has 14 residues.

This clonotype has at least ten counts. This chain links TRBV12-3 or TRBV12-4 with TRBJ2-7; D might be TRBD1 or TRBD2, each matching 5 bases. V shed 3 bases and J shed 2 bases, with 11 bases lying between them. This CDR3 spans 14 amino acids. The CDR3, as DNA: TGTGCCAGCAGTTTCTCCGGGACCCCCTACGAGCAGTACTTC. Its protein product is CASSFSGTPYEQYF.

Note on this clonotype: At one boundary the junction diverges from the germline segment, which might be a read error. The chain couples TRBV7-9 to TRBJ2-7, with D tentatively TRBD2 (6 bases). The CDR3 extends over 17 amino acids. Germline values: CDR1 SEHNR, CDR2 FQNEAQ (reference sequence). This chain's CDR3 is CASTLARGKGFSYEQYF. CDR3 sequence (DNA): TGTGCCAGCACCTTAGCACGGGGGAAGGGTTTCTCCTACGAGCAGTACTTC.

This clonotype was seen a few times. This chain connects TRBV5-1 to TRBJ1-1; possible D gene TRBD1, 6 bases. The length of the CDR3 is 14 residues. Trimming took 6 bases from V and 4 from J, leaving 16 bases between them. Germline CDR1 reads SGHRS; CDR2 reads YFSETQ. CDR3 loop: CASTIEGVGTEAFF. The CDR3 DNA sequence: TGCGCCAGCACCATAGAGGGGGTGGGCACTGAAGCTTTCTTT.

The rearrangement uses TRBV5-1 and TRBJ2-3; either TRBD1 or TRBD2 may supply D (5 bases each). Per the germline V gene, CDR1 is SGHRS and CDR2 is YFSETQ. The CDR3 is 15 residues long. V shed 7 bases and J shed 2 bases, with 17 bases lying between them. The CDR3, as DNA: TGCGCCAGCTCTCAGGGAGACGGGACCACAGATACGCAGTATTTT. Its translation: CASSQGDGTTDTQYF.

This clonotype turned up a few times. The chain joins TRBV6-2 or TRBV6-3 to TRBJ2-7, with 8 positions matching TRBD2. This CDR3 is 16 amino acids long. The germline V gene encodes CDR1 MNHEY and CDR2 SVGEGT. Trimming removed 2 bases from V and 2 bases from J; junction bases left unmatched: 8. The CDR3 DNA is TGTGCCAGCAGTTACGGGGCTAGCGGGCGTCCCTACGAGCAGTACTTC. Translated: CASSYGASGRPYEQYF.

Worth noting for this clonotype: A single base separates this from a much larger clone, so it may be a read error. The CDR3 sequence is CASSLRGASADTQYF. The DNA of the CDR3 is TGTGCCAGCAGCTTGCGCGGGGCTAGCGCAGATACGCAGTATTTT. The chain joins TRBV5-5 to TRBJ2-3; TRBD2 might be the D (6 bases). Looked up from germline, CDR1 is SGHKS and CDR2 is YYEKEE (reference sequence). The V end was cut by 1 base, the J end by 4 bases, with 13 bases between. The CDR3 spans 15 residues.

This clonotype came up a few times. This chain connects TRBV29-1 to TRBJ1-5; D not certain. CDR1 is SQVTM and CDR2 is ANQGSEA in the germline V gene. Trimming removed 4 bases from V and 3 bases from J, with 10 bases in between. The CDR3 is made up of 13 amino acids. The chain's CDR3 is CSVVAGPNQPQHF. CDR3 in DNA: TGCAGCGTTGTGGCAGGTCCCAATCAGCCCCAGCATTTT.

This clonotype was observed a handful of times. The chain's CDR3 is CASSLRGEETQYF. In nucleotides, the CDR3 is TGTGCCAGCAGCTTAAGGGGGGAAGAGACCCAGTACTTC. The chain carries TRBV7-8 and TRBJ2-5; D may correspond to TRBD1 or TRBD2 (6 bases each). The V gene's germline CDR1 is SGHVS and CDR2 FQNEAQ. The CDR3 covers 13 residues. V shed 2 bases and J shed 3 bases, with 7 bases lying between them.

This clonotype was recorded a few times. The chain carries TRBV18 and TRBJ2-7; 10 bases line up with TRBD1. The CDR3 runs 17 residues. V lost 2 bases to trimming and J lost 0 bases; unmatched junction nucleotides: 7. CDR1 is KGHSH and CDR2 is LQKENI in the germline V gene. The DNA of the CDR3 is TGTGCCAGCTCACCAAAGGTCGGGGACAGGGGCTCCTACGAGCAGTACTTC. Translation gives CASSPKVGDRGSYEQYF.

This sequence joins TRBV5-4 and TRBJ2-2; TRBD1 agrees at 9 bases. In germline, CDR1 is SGHNT, CDR2 YYREEE (reference sequence). CDR3 length equals 14 residues. The V and J ends lost 5 bases and 7 bases, in that order; junction bases with no gene match: 6. This CDR3 is CASRPTGGVGELFF. CDR3 coding DNA: TGTGCCAGCAGGCCGACAGGGGGAGTCGGGGAGCTGTTTTTT.

By share, this clonotype ranks as medium-sized. The V gene is TRBV6-5, the J gene TRBJ2-2, with D hard to call. Germline CDR1 and CDR2: MNHEY and SVGAGI. With 2 bases removed from V and 1 base from J, the gap between germline ends came to 2 bases. The CDR3 has 13 amino acids. The CDR3 DNA reads TGTGCCAGCAGTTACCAGAACACCGGGGAGCTGTTTTTT. Translating gives CASSYQNTGELFF.

This clonotype has only a few counts. This chain joins TRBV5-1 and TRBJ2-2; D is unresolved. V shed 3 bases and J shed 1 base, with 4 bases lying between them. The CDR3 length is 13 residues. Germline CDR1 and CDR2: SGHRS and YFSETQ. For the CDR3, the DNA is TGCGCCAGCAGCTACCTGAACACCGGGGAGCTGTTTTTT. Translated: CASSYLNTGELFF.

This clonotype has more than one count but fewer than ten. The J gene is TRBJ2-7, the V gene TRBV28; 7 nucleotides agree with TRBD1. The CDR3 length is 14 residues. V gave up 10 bases and J gave up 2 bases; unmatched junction bases: 11. Germline V gene sequence: CDR1 MDHEN, CDR2 SYDVKM. The chain's CDR3 is CATHRDRKAYEQYF. DNA of the CDR3: TGTGCCACCCACCGGGACAGAAAAGCCTACGAGCAGTACTTC.

This clonotype showed up many times. This chain connects TRBV5-1 to TRBJ2-1; 10 bases are shared with TRBD1. The CDR3 has 16 amino acids. The V segment lost 5 bases and the J segment 6 bases; nucleotides outside the gene matches: 11. The germline V gene encodes CDR1 SGHRS and CDR2 YFSETQ. The chain's CDR3 is CASRQTGTGVFNEQFF. The DNA of the CDR3 is TGCGCCAGCAGGCAGACCGGGACAGGGGTCTTCAATGAGCAGTTCTTC.

The sample holds a few counts of this clonotype. The chain links TRBV5-1 to TRBJ1-5; D not resolved. The ends were cut back, 0 bases at V and 9 bases at J, with 10 bases in the middle. Germline loops: CDR1 SGHRS, CDR2 YFSETQ. The CDR3 length is 13 residues. CDR3 nucleotide sequence: TGCGCCAGCAGCTTGGGCGAGGCGGGGCCCCAGCATTTT. Residues: CASSLGEAGPQHF. Full variable domain (missing parts from reference TRBV5-1 and TRBJ1-5): KAGVTQTPRYLIKTRGQQVTLSCSPISGHRSVSWYQQTPGQGLQFLFEYFSETQRNKGNFPGRFSGRQFSNSRSEMNVSTLELGDSALYLCASSLGEAGPQHFGDGTRLSIL.

As concerns this clonotype: The junction differs from germline at one of its ends, possibly a read error. The chain combines TRBV6-5 with TRBJ1-6; D perhaps matches TRBD1 (5 bases). From germline, CDR1 is MNHEY and CDR2 SVGAGI. This CDR3 contains 14 residues. As DNA, the CDR3 is TGTGCCAGCAGTTACTTGTCGGGGGTTTCACCCATCCACTTT. Translation gives CASSYLSGVSPIHF.

There are a few counts of this clonotype. The J gene is TRBJ2-3, the V gene TRBV29-1; no clear D gene. Germline values: CDR1 SQVTM, CDR2 ANQGSEA. CDR3 size: 11 residues. V was trimmed by 6 bases and J by 5 bases, leaving 9 bases between them. The CDR3 protein is CSVASRDTQYF. DNA for the CDR3: TGCAGCGTGGCTAGTAGAGATACGCAGTATTTT.

This chain joins TRBV2 and TRBJ2-2; no reliable D call. Trimming left V 8 bases short and J 6 bases short, with 10 bases between. Germline CDR1 reads SNHLY; CDR2 reads FYNNEI. The CDR3 length is 12 residues. CDR3 region: CASGLFSGELFF. For the CDR3, the DNA is TGTGCCAGCGGGCTTTTCTCCGGGGAGCTGTTTTTT.

This sequence joins TRBV11-2 and TRBJ2-7, with 12 nucleotides matching TRBD2. V dropped 3 bases and J dropped 3; count of bases not matched to a gene: 12. Germline-derived CDR1 and CDR2 are SGHAT and FQNNGV. This CDR3 has 18 residues. CDR3 region: CASSFGREGLAGLYEQYF. CDR3 nucleotide sequence: TGTGCCAGCAGCTTTGGCCGTGAGGGACTAGCGGGCCTCTACGAGCAGTACTTC.